These T cell receptor beta chains were read from a single sample in a study of blood T cells in healthy people across ages. TCRdb independently ran MiXCR on the 5' RACE reads; one entry per CDR3 protein. Of hundreds of thousands of distinct CDR3 sequences in the sample, 44% are singletons; the top ten hold nearly 20%. Material: blood. All receptors come from a man aged 55 to 70 in good health. Each CDR3 is given with its conserved first and last residue. A D gene is named only where the DNA matches it firmly. A clone size is listed for some rows: how often the clone was seen (once, few, many), or a class if it is expanded.

J	D	size	V	CDR3	DNA
TRBJ1-2	NA	NA	TRBV4-3	CASSQVAQGRTNYGYTF	TGCGCCAGCAGCCAGGTCGCCCAGGGAAGGACTAACTATGGCTACACCTTC
TRBJ2-5	NA	NA	TRBV20-1	CSAERVETVIQETQYF	TGCAGTGCAGAAAGAGTTGAGACGGTGATCCAAGAGACCCAGTACTTC
TRBJ2-1	NA	NA	TRBV4-2	CASSQGGAGLENEQFF	TGTGCCAGCAGCCAAGGGGGAGCGGGCCTGGAGAATGAGCAGTTCTTC
TRBJ1-6	NA	NA	TRBV20-1	CSAIDGAPPLHF	TGCAGTGCTATCGATGGTGCCCCACCCCTCCACTTT
TRBJ1-5	TRBD1	few	TRBV9	CASRGTGDQGNQPQHF	TGTGCCAGCAGGGGGACAGGGGATCAGGGCAATCAGCCCCAGCATTTT
TRBJ1-5	NA	NA	TRBV6-6	CASCQPNQPQHF	TGTGCCAGCTGTCAGCCCAATCAGCCCCAGCATTTT
TRBJ2-6	NA	few	TRBV7-9	CASSLLGQGPDSGANVLTF	TGTGCCAGCAGCTTATTGGGGCAGGGCCCCGACTCTGGGGCCAACGTCCTGACTTTC
TRBJ1-6	TRBD1	NA	TRBV5-6	CASSWDGGTANSPLHF	TGTGCCAGCAGCTGGGACGGTGGGACAGCTAATTCACCCCTCCACTTT
TRBJ1-2	NA	NA	TRBV7-9	CASSFDQDGYTF	TGTGCCAGCAGCTTCGACCAGGACGGCTACACCTTC
TRBJ2-5	TRBD1	NA	TRBV5-5	CASSIATGGETQYF	TGTGCCAGCAGCATAGCGACAGGGGGGGAGACCCAGTACTTC
TRBJ1-2	TRBD1	NA	TRBV2	CASSPGQYTYGYTF	TGTGCCAGCAGCCCGGGACAGTATACTTATGGCTACACCTTC
TRBJ2-7	NA	few	TRBV9	CASSSGPSSYEQYF	TGTGCCAGCAGCTCAGGCCCCTCCTCCTACGAGCAGTACTTC
TRBJ2-5	NA	NA	TRBV29-1	CSAASSGAQETQYF	TGCAGCGCGGCCTCTAGTGGGGCACAAGAGACCCAGTACTTC
TRBJ2-1	NA	NA	TRBV4-3	CASSQDLGQRPNNEQFF	TGCGCCAGCAGCCAAGATCTTGGACAGCGGCCAAACAATGAGCAGTTCTTC
TRBJ2-7	NA	NA	TRBV12-3/TRBV12-4	CASSEVESSYEQYF	TGTGCCAGCAGTGAAGTTGAGAGCTCCTACGAGCAGTACTTC
TRBJ2-7	TRBD1	few	TRBV25-1	CASRTGALQYF	TGTGCCAGCAGAACAGGGGCTTTACAGTACTTC
TRBJ2-1	TRBD2	NA	TRBV7-2	CASSLLSSGGVSEQFF	TGTGCCAGCAGCTTACTGTCTAGCGGGGGGGTTAGTGAGCAGTTCTTC
TRBJ2-1	NA	few	TRBV7-9	CASSLQWPYNEQFF	TGTGCCAGCAGCTTACAGTGGCCCTACAATGAGCAGTTCTTC
TRBJ2-3	NA	NA	TRBV20-1	CSARERYTDTQYF	TGCAGTGCTAGAGAAAGGTACACAGATACGCAGTATTTT
TRBJ2-7	TRBD2	few	TRBV14	CASSQDGPGRGGSYEQYF	TGTGCCAGCAGCCAAGATGGCCCCGGGCGGGGGGGATCCTACGAGCAGTACTTC
TRBJ2-2	NA	NA	TRBV4-1	CASSQKGSYTGELFF	TGCGCCAGCAGCCAAAAGGGGAGCTACACCGGGGAGCTGTTTTTT
TRBJ1-5	NA	NA	TRBV21-1	CASSKGTDIFRNQPQHF	TGTGCCAGCAGCAAAGGGACAGATATTTTTCGCAATCAGCCCCAGCATTTT
TRBJ2-5	NA	few	TRBV4-2	CASSQGKGSGETQYF	TGTGCCAGCAGCCAAGGTAAAGGGAGTGGTGAGACCCAGTACTTC
TRBJ1-5	NA	NA	TRBV2	CASSADSGNQPQHF	TGTGCCAGCAGTGCTGACAGCGGCAATCAGCCCCAGCATTTT
TRBJ1-5	NA	NA	TRBV4-3	CASSQERGGNQPQHF	TGCGCCAGCAGCCAGGAGAGGGGAGGCAATCAGCCCCAGCATTTT
TRBJ2-7	NA	few	TRBV20-1	CSARLEGTYEQYF	TGCAGTGCTAGACTAGAGGGAACCTACGAGCAGTACTTC
TRBJ1-4	NA	few	TRBV20-1	CSAPRTGNEKLFF	TGCAGTGCGCCACGCACAGGGAATGAAAAACTGTTTTTT
TRBJ1-2	NA	NA	TRBV29-1	CSVGGGYGYTF	TGCAGCGTTGGGGGGGGCTATGGCTACACCTTC
TRBJ1-6	NA	NA	TRBV7-8	CASSSSEGFLPLHF	TGTGCCAGCAGCTCAAGCGAAGGGTTTTTACCCCTCCACTTT
TRBJ1-1	NA	NA	TRBV7-2	CASSLRVVGTNTEAFF	TGTGCCAGCAGCTTAAGGGTGGTTGGGACGAACACTGAAGCTTTCTTT
TRBJ1-1	NA	NA	TRBV4-1	CASSQGRGQGVTFF	TGCGCCAGCAGCCAAGGGCGCGGGCAGGGAGTGACTTTCTTT
TRBJ1-1	NA	NA	TRBV12-3/TRBV12-4	CASSLGRVTEAFF	TGTGCCAGCAGTTTAGGCAGGGTTACTGAAGCTTTCTTT
TRBJ1-1	NA	NA	TRBV6-1	CASSEKGGHSSTEAFF	TGTGCCAGCAGTGAAAAAGGAGGGCATTCGAGCACTGAAGCTTTCTTT
TRBJ2-7	NA	few	TRBV9	CASSGDNSHEQYF	TGTGCCAGCAGCGGGGACAATTCACACGAGCAGTACTTC
TRBJ1-5	NA	few	TRBV27	CASSHGGARQPQHF	TGTGCCAGCAGCCATGGGGGGGCAAGGCAGCCCCAGCATTTT
TRBJ2-7	TRBD1	NA	TRBV30	CALIGQGTYEQYF	TGTGCCCTTATAGGACAGGGGACCTACGAGCAGTACTTC
TRBJ2-3	NA	few	TRBV2	CASSALATQYF	TGTGCCAGCAGTGCTCTAGCAACGCAGTATTTT
TRBJ2-1	TRBD2	few	TRBV7-8	CASSRGLAGGPGFEQFF	TGTGCCAGCAGCCGTGGACTAGCGGGGGGGCCAGGATTTGAGCAGTTCTTC
TRBJ1-2	NA	NA	TRBV27	CASSLTGTGYGYTF	TGTGCCAGCAGTTTAACTGGGACGGGCTATGGCTACACCTTC
TRBJ2-3	TRBD2	NA	TRBV20-1	CSASSGRGKDTQYF	TGCAGTGCTAGTTCGGGGAGGGGTAAGGATACGCAGTATTTT
TRBJ2-7	NA	NA	TRBV9	CASSPPDGTEQYF	TGTGCCAGCAGCCCACCAGACGGGACAGAGCAGTACTTC
TRBJ1-6	NA	many	TRBV20-1	CSARWGARRNSPLHF	TGCAGTGCTAGGTGGGGGGCGAGGCGTAATTCACCCCTCCACTTT
TRBJ1-2	NA	NA	TRBV7-2	CASSLTADTNYGYTF	TGTGCCAGCAGCTTAACGGCGGACACTAACTATGGCTACACCTTC
TRBJ2-2	TRBD1	NA	TRBV28	CASSDRGSNTGELFF	TGTGCCAGCAGTGACAGGGGGTCGAACACCGGGGAGCTGTTTTTT
TRBJ2-1	TRBD2	NA	TRBV6-2/TRBV6-3	CASSSGTSHTNEQFF	TGTGCCAGCAGTTCCGGGACTAGCCACACCAATGAGCAGTTCTTC
TRBJ1-6	TRBD1	NA	TRBV5-6	CASSQDRVYNSPLHF	TGTGCCAGCAGCCAGGACAGGGTATATAATTCACCCCTCCACTTT
TRBJ2-1	NA	few	TRBV20-1	CSPRGAVSYNEQFF	TGCAGTCCCCGCGGAGCGGTGTCCTACAATGAGCAGTTCTTC
TRBJ1-2	NA	NA	TRBV27	CASSFGAPANYGYTF	TGTGCCAGCAGTTTTGGGGCCCCAGCTAACTATGGCTACACCTTC
TRBJ2-3	NA	few	TRBV15	CATSRVGTDTQYF	TGTGCCACCAGCAGAGTAGGGACAGATACGCAGTATTTT
TRBJ1-2	NA	NA	TRBV4-2	CASSRATDNYGYTF	TGTGCCAGCAGCCGTGCGACGGATAACTATGGCTACACCTTC